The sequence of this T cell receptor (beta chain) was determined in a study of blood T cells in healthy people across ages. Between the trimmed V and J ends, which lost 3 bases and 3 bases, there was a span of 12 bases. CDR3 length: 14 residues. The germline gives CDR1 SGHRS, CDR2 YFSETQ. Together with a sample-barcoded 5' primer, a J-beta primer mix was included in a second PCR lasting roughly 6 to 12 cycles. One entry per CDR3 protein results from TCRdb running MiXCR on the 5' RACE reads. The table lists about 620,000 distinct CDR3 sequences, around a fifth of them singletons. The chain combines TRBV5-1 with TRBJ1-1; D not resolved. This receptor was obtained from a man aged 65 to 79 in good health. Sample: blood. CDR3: CASSSTKGDTEAFF. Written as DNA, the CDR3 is TGCGCCAGCAGCTCTACAAAGGGCGACACTGAAGCTTTCTTT.